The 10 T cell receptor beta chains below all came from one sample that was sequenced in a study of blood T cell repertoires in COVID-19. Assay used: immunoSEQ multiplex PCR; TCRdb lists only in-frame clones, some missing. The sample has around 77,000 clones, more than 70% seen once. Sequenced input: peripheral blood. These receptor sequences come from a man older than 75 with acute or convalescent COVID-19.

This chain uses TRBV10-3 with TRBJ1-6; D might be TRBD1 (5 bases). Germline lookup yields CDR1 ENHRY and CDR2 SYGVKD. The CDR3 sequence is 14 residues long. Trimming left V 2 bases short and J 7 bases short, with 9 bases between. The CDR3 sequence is CAISEGGRNSPLHF. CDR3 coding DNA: TGTGCCATCAGTGAGGGGGGGAGGAATTCACCCCTCCACTTT.

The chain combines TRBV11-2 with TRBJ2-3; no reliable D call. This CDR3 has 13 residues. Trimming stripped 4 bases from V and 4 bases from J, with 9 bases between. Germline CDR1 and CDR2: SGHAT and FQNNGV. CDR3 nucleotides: TGTGCCAGCAGCTCTCAACTGTCAGATACGCAGTATTTT. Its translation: CASSSQLSDTQYF. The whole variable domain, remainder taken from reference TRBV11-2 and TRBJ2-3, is EAGVAQSPRYKIIEKRQSVAFWCNPISGHATLYWYQQILGQGPKLLIQFQNNGVVDDSQLPKDRFSAERLKGVDSTLKIQPAKLEDSAVYLCASSSQLSDTQYFGPGTRLTVL.

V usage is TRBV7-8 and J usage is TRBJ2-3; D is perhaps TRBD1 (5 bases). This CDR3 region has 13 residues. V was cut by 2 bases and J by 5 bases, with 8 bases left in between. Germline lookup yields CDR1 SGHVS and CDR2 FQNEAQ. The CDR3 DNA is TGTGCCAGCAGCTTATTGGGGCTAGATACGCAGTATTTT. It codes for CASSLLGLDTQYF.

CDR3 nucleotides: TGCGCCAGCAGCGGCTTAGCGGGAGTCGCGGAGACGCAGTATTTT. Its protein is CASSGLAGVAETQYF. The chain employs TRBV5-1 and TRBJ2-3, with 9 nucleotides matching TRBD2. The CDR3 is 15 amino acids. Germline CDR1 reads SGHRS; CDR2 reads YFSETQ. V was pared by 4 bases and J by 9 bases, with 12 bases of the junction left unmatched.

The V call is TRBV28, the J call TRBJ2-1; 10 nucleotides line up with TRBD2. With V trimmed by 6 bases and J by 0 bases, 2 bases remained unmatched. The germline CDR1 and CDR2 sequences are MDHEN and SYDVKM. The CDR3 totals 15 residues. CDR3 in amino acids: CASRSSGSSYNEQFF. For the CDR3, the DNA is TGTGCCAGCAGGTCTAGCGGGAGCTCCTACAATGAGCAGTTCTTC. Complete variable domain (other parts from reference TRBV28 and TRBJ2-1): DVKVTQSSRYLVKRTGEKVFLECVQDMDHENMFWYRQDPGLGLRLIYFSYDVKMKEKGDIPEGYSVSREKKERFSLILESASTNQTSMYLCASRSSGSSYNEQFFGPGTRLTVL.

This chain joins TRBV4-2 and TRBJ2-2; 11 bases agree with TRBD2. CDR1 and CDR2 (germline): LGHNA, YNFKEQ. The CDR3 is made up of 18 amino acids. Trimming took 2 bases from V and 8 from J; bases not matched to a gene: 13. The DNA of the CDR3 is TGTGCCAGCAGCCAAACCGGGACTAGCGGTTCGAGGTGGGGGGAGCTGTTTTTT. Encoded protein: CASSQTGTSGSRWGELFF.

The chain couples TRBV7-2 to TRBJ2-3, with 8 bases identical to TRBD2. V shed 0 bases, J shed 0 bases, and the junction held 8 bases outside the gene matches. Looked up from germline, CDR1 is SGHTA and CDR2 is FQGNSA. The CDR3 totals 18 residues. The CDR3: CASSLAWGSGVSTDTQYF. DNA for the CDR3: TGTGCCAGCAGCTTAGCGTGGGGTAGCGGGGTTAGCACAGATACGCAGTATTTT.

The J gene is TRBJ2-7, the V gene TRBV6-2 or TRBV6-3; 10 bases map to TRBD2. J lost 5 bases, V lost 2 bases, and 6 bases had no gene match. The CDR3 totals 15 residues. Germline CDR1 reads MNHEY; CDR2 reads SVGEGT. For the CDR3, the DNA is TGTGCCAGCAGTTACCAACTAGCGGGAATCAACGAGCAGTACTTC. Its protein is CASSYQLAGINEQYF.

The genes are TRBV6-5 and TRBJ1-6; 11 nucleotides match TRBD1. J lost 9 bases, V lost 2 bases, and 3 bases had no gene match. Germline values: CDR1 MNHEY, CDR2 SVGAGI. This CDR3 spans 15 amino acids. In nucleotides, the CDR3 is TGTGCCAGCAGTTACGATGGGACAGGGGGTTCACCCCTCCACTTT. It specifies CASSYDGTGGSPLHF.

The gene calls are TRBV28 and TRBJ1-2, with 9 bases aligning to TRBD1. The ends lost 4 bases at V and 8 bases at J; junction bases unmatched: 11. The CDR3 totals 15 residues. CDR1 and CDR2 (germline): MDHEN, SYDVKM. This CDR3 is CASSSMGQGWEGYTF. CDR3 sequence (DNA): TGTGCCAGCAGTTCCATGGGACAGGGTTGGGAAGGCTACACCTTC.